These 19 T cell receptor beta chains originate from one sample sequenced in a study of Graves' ophthalmopathy and Graves' hyperthyroidism. Amplified TCR beta CDR3 regions were obtained using RNA transcripts as template. The first round was an RT-PCR with HTBI primers, and the second round was a multiplex PCR. MiXCR, applied by TCRdb to the multiplex PCR reads, yields one record per CDR3 protein. Here the sample spans hundreds of thousands of distinct CDR3 sequences, roughly 40% being singletons. Sequencing was carried out using peripheral blood. These TCRs come from an adult man with Graves' ophthalmopathy.

Comment on this clonotype: Relative to the germline gene, one junction end is altered; a read error may explain this. This chain joins TRBV7-9 and TRBJ1-4; TRBD1 is a possible D gene (6 bases). This CDR3 has 14 residues. Germline CDR1 reads SEHNR; CDR2 reads FQNEAQ (reference sequence). This CDR3 reads CASSSTGLNEKLFF. CDR3 DNA: TGCGCCAGCAGCTCGACAGGCCTTAATGAAAAACTGTTTTTT.

A remark on this clonotype: The germline gene is not matched at one end of the junction; a read error may be the cause. This chain joins TRBV7-2 and TRBJ1-6; 9 bases are shared with TRBD1. Germline V gives CDR1 SGHTA, CDR2 FQGNSA. There are 17 residues in the CDR3. The CDR3 region has the DNA TGCGCCAGCAGCCGCCGATGGGGACAGGGCCAGAATTCACCCCTCCACTTT. This codes for CASSRRWGQGQNSPLHF.

The J gene is TRBJ2-2, the V gene TRBV7-6; TRBD2 matches 7 bases. Germline V CDR1 and CDR2: SGHVS, FNYEAQ. The CDR3 has 15 residues. J was trimmed by 2 bases and V by 6 bases; bases with no gene match: 6. CDR3 sequence (DNA): TGTGCCAGCAGGGGGGGGGACTTAAACACCGGGGAGCTGTTTTTT. Translation gives CASRGGDLNTGELFF.

The genes are TRBV11-2 and TRBJ2-7; a weak D match, TRBD2 (5 bases). This CDR3 is built from 13 residues. Germline loops: CDR1 SGHAT, CDR2 FQNNGV. Between the trimmed V and J ends, which lost 4 bases and 4 bases, there was a span of 11 bases. The CDR3: CASSSGVRYEQYF. The CDR3 DNA is TGTGCCAGCAGCTCCGGGGTGAGGTACGAGCAGTACTTC.

The CDR3 reads CSTQGQEETQYF. In nucleotides, the CDR3 is TGCAGTACGCAGGGGCAGGAAGAGACCCAGTACTTC. The chain links TRBV20-1 to TRBJ2-5, with D possibly TRBD1 on 6 matching bases. V shed 8 bases and J shed 3 bases, with 13 bases lying between them. The CDR3 is 12 residues long. CDR1 and CDR2 from the germline V gene are DFQATT and SNEGSKA (reference sequence).

The rearrangement joins TRBV20-1 to TRBJ2-7, with D possibly TRBD2 on 6 matching bases. Per germline, CDR1 DFQATT and CDR2 SNEGSKA (reference sequence). This CDR3 has 11 amino acids. V lost 8 bases, J lost 9 bases, and 17 bases lay in between. CDR3 sequence reads: CSSDLGEAQYF. The CDR3 nucleotides read TGCAGTTCGGACTTGGGGGAGGCGCAGTACTTC.

This clonotype came up a few times. The chain recombines TRBV4-2 with TRBJ1-1; D is uncertain. V lost 5 bases and J lost 4, with 11 bases in between. The germline gives CDR1 LGHNA, CDR2 YNFKEQ. This CDR3 contains 13 residues. The CDR3 sequence is CASSALDGTEAFF. CDR3 bases: TGTGCCAGCAGCGCATTGGACGGCACTGAAGCTTTCTTT.

This clonotype appeared a few times. The J gene is TRBJ1-3, the V gene TRBV25-1, with 7 positions matching TRBD1. Trimming at V came to 5 bases and at J to 2 bases, leaving 12 bases not matched to a gene. This CDR3 is built from 17 residues. From germline, CDR1 is MGHDK and CDR2 SYGVNS. The CDR3 nucleotides read TGTGCCAGCAGTCCCAGGACAGGCGTCACTACTGGAAACACCATATATTTT. It yields the protein CASSPRTGVTTGNTIYF.

In this sample, this clonotype turned up many times. The chain joins TRBV12-3 or TRBV12-4 to TRBJ2-5; TRBD2 aligns across 8 bases. This CDR3 is built from 14 residues. V dropped 8 bases and J dropped 3; count of bases not matched to a gene: 8. CDR3 protein: CASWTSPAEETQYF. CDR3 DNA: TGTGCCAGCTGGACTAGCCCTGCGGAAGAGACCCAGTACTTC.

The CDR3 protein is CASSQTGAAQGGEKLFF. The CDR3 DNA follows: TGTGCCAGCAGCCAAACGGGGGCGGCGCAGGGCGGCGAAAAACTGTTTTTT. V usage is TRBV14 and J usage is TRBJ1-4, with a possible D match to TRBD1 (6 bases). Germline lookup yields CDR1 SGHDN and CDR2 FVKESK. Between the trimmed V and J ends, which lost 2 bases and 8 bases, there was a span of 21 bases. This CDR3 contains 17 residues. The variable domain in full, with the rest retrieved from reference TRBV14 and TRBJ1-4, is EAGVTQFPSHSVIEKGQTVTLRCDPISGHDNLYWYRRVMGKEIKFLLHFVKESKQDESGMPNNRFLAERTGGTYSTLKVQPAELEDSGVYFCASSQTGAAQGGEKLFFGSGTQLSVL.

The rearrangement joins TRBV19 to TRBJ1-1; 7 bases fit TRBD1. The CDR3 totals 17 residues. With 1 base clipped from V and 5 bases from J, the junction kept 13 bases outside the gene matches. CDR1 and CDR2 (germline): LNHDA, SQIVND (reference sequence). CDR3 protein: CASSIVRIAGGKTEAFF. The DNA of the CDR3 is TGTGCCAGTAGTATAGTTAGAATTGCAGGGGGGAAGACTGAAGCTTTCTTT.

This clonotype was detected many times. The chain has TRBV10-3 and TRBJ2-5; unclear D gene. Trimming left V 5 bases short and J 6 bases short, with 16 bases between. The V gene's germline CDR1 is ENHRY and CDR2 SYGVKD. There are 14 residues in the CDR3. CDR3 residues: CAISRLQSQKTQYF. Written as DNA, the CDR3 is TGTGCCATCAGTAGGCTTCAGAGTCAGAAGACCCAGTACTTC.

This clonotype showed up just a few times. The rearrangement links TRBV7-9 to TRBJ1-2; TRBD1 aligns across 10 bases. CDR1 is SEHNR and CDR2 is FQNEAQ in the germline V gene (reference sequence). The trim removed 5 bases at V and 4 bases at J, leaving 7 bases unmatched. CDR3 size: 15 residues. The CDR3 region is CASSLGQGYGYGYTF. CDR3 bases: TGTGCCAGCAGCCTGGGACAGGGGTACGGCTATGGCTACACCTTC.

The chain links TRBV20-1 to TRBJ2-5; maybe TRBD2 (6 bases). Germline V CDR1 and CDR2: DFQATT, SNEGSKA (reference sequence). The CDR3 is 12 amino acids. V was pared by 0 bases and J by 7 bases, with 9 bases between. In DNA, the CDR3 is TGCAGTGCTAGAGATCTGGGGGGGACCCAGTACTTC. This encodes CSARDLGGTQYF.

The rearrangement links TRBV6-1 to TRBJ1-2; possibly TRBD1 for D (6 bases). Germline values: CDR1 MNHNS, CDR2 SASEGT. V was shortened by 2 bases and J by 12 bases, with 13 bases between the two germline ends. The CDR3 contains 12 residues. In DNA, the CDR3 is TGTGCCAGCAGTGAACGGGGGCCCGGCGACACCTTC. Protein sequence: CASSERGPGDTF.

The rearrangement links TRBV25-1 to TRBJ1-6; 8 nucleotides agree with TRBD1. V gave up 4 bases and J gave up 8 bases; unmatched junction bases: 7. CDR3 size: 15 residues. In germline, CDR1 is MGHDK, CDR2 SYGVNS. CDR3 in amino acids: CASSAIKTGDSPLHF. The DNA of the CDR3 is TGTGCCAGCAGTGCTATCAAGACAGGGGATTCACCCCTCCACTTT.

This clonotype was seen ten or more times. The chain is built from TRBV7-9 and TRBJ1-1; D remains ambiguous. V dropped 1 base and J dropped 8 bases, with 14 bases sitting between them. The CDR3 runs 14 residues. The germline CDR1 and CDR2 sequences are SEHNR and FQNEAQ (reference sequence). The CDR3 here is CASSLVTSPAEAFF. The CDR3 bases are TGTGCCAGCAGCTTAGTCACCTCACCTGCGGAAGCTTTCTTT. The variable domain in full, with the rest retrieved from reference TRBV7-9 and TRBJ1-1, is DTGVSQNPRHKITKRGQNVTFRCDPISEHNRLYWYRQTLGQGPEFLTYFQNEAQLEKSRLLSDRFSAERPKGSFSTLEIQRTEQGDSAMYLCASSLVTSPAEAFFGQGTRLTVV.

The V and J genes are TRBV19 and TRBJ1-1, with D tentatively TRBD1 (5 bases). Trimming cost V 7 bases and J 0 bases, with 18 bases left between them. The germline gives CDR1 LNHDA, CDR2 SQIVND (reference sequence). The CDR3 totals 16 residues. The CDR3 is CASTPRAAGVNTEAFF. The CDR3 DNA reads TGTGCCAGTACCCCGAGGGCAGCGGGGGTGAACACTGAAGCTTTCTTT.

V usage is TRBV7-9 and J usage is TRBJ2-5, with a possible D match to TRBD2 (7 bases). The V and J ends lost 7 bases and 11 bases respectively, with 23 bases between them. Looked up from germline, CDR1 is SEHNR and CDR2 is FQNEAQ (reference sequence). The CDR3 extends over 14 amino acids. The CDR3 here is CASNRGAFKSPQYF. The CDR3 DNA follows: TGTGCCAGCAACCGGGGGGCGTTTAAGTCCCCTCAGTACTTC. The full variable domain, with the rest looked up from reference TRBV7-9 and TRBJ2-5, is DTGVSQNPRHKITKRGQNVTFRCDPISEHNRLYWYRQTLGQGPEFLTYFQNEAQLEKSRLLSDRFSAERPKGSFSTLEIQRTEQGDSAMYLCASNRGAFKSPQYFGPGTRLLVL.